These 15 T cell receptor beta chains were sequenced from one sample in a study of blood T cell repertoires in COVID-19. Profiling relied on immunoSEQ multiplex PCR, and the TCRdb table lists in-frame clones only, not all of them. The profile shows 25,000 to 30,000 clones, around 87% of them singletons. What was sequenced was peripheral blood. The receptor set was obtained from a human donor in a cohort sampled during active COVID-19. The donor label of this sample is uncertain.

The chain employs TRBV9 and TRBJ2-3, with a tentative D call TRBD1 (5 bases). Germline V gene lookup returns CDR1 SGDLS and CDR2 YYNGEE. Trimming stripped 0 bases from V and 3 bases from J, with 11 bases between. The CDR3 has 15 amino acids. In nucleotides, the CDR3 is TGTGCCAGCAGCGTAGAGGCAGGGCGGACAGATACGCAGTATTTT. Amino acids: CASSVEAGRTDTQYF. The whole variable domain, remainder taken from reference TRBV9 and TRBJ2-3, is DSGVTQTPKHLITATGQRVTLRCSPRSGDLSVYWYQQSLDQGLQFLIQYYNGEERAKGNILERFSAQQFPDLHSELNLSSLELGDSALYFCASSVEAGRTDTQYFGPGTRLTVL.

This chain connects TRBV6-6 to TRBJ1-2, with D possibly matching TRBD1 (6 bases). Germline loops: CDR1 MNHNY, CDR2 SVGAGI (reference sequence). The CDR3 is 15 residues long. V lost 2 bases, J lost 2 bases, and 12 bases lay in between. This chain's CDR3 is CASSYGPDRNYGYTF. CDR3 in DNA: TGTGCCAGCAGTTACGGACCCGACAGGAACTATGGCTACACCTTC.

The J gene is TRBJ1-6, the V gene TRBV30; no clear D. Trimming removed 4 bases at V and 9 bases at J, with 13 bases between. The CDR3 consists of 13 residues. The V gene's germline CDR1 is GTSNPN and CDR2 SVGIG (reference sequence). The CDR3: CAWKLTEASPLHF. CDR3 in DNA: TGTGCCTGGAAACTTACAGAAGCTTCACCCCTCCACTTT. Using reference TRBV30 and TRBJ1-6 for the parts outside the CDR3, the full variable domain is SQTIHQWPATLVQPVGSPLSLECTVEGTSNPNLYWYRQAAGRGLQLLFYSVGIGQISSEVPQNLSASRPQDRQFILSSKKLLLSDSGFYLCAWKLTEASPLHFGNGTRLTVT.

The V call is TRBV5-1, the J call TRBJ1-2; 7 bases are shared with TRBD1. Germline CDR1 reads SGHRS; CDR2 reads YFSETQ. Trimming at V came to 2 bases and at J to 2 bases, leaving 6 bases not matched to a gene. CDR3 length: 15 amino acids. The CDR3 spells CASSFSGQENYGYTF. The CDR3 DNA sequence: TGCGCCAGCAGCTTCTCCGGACAGGAGAACTATGGCTACACCTTC.

The chain is built from TRBV9 and TRBJ1-2; tentative D call: TRBD1 (5 bases). Germline-derived CDR1 and CDR2 are SGDLS and YYNGEE. V gave up 3 bases and J gave up 4 bases, with 19 bases separating them. CDR3 length: 16 amino acids. The CDR3 sequence: CASSAPGGDSPYGYTF. CDR3 coding DNA: TGTGCCAGCAGCGCTCCCGGAGGGGATTCCCCCTATGGCTACACCTTC.

The rearrangement uses TRBV3-1 (or the pseudogene TRBV3-2) and TRBJ2-5, with 7 bases that match TRBD2. From germline, CDR1 is LGHDT and CDR2 YNNKEL (reference sequence). The CDR3 spans 14 residues. V shed 4 bases and J 1 base; nucleotides not matched to a gene: 3. CDR3 sequence: CASSPSGIQETQYF. The CDR3 bases are TGTGCCAGCAGCCCTAGCGGCATCCAAGAGACCCAGTACTTC.

The chain employs TRBV5-5 and TRBJ2-1; a weak D match, TRBD1 (6 bases). The CDR3 has 11 residues. Trimming took 4 bases from V and 10 from J, leaving 9 bases between them. Germline values: CDR1 SGHKS, CDR2 YYEKEE (reference sequence). The CDR3 region is CASSLGTEQFF. DNA for the CDR3: TGTGCCAGCAGCCTGGGGACAGAGCAGTTCTTC.

V usage is TRBV2 and J usage is TRBJ1-4; D is undetermined. Trimming left V 1 base short and J 7 bases short, with 13 bases between. CDR3 size: 15 residues. Germline CDR1 and CDR2: SNHLY and FYNNEI. This CDR3 is CASSEGQAEGEKLFF. The CDR3, as DNA: TGTGCCAGCAGTGAAGGGCAGGCCGAGGGTGAAAAACTGTTTTTT.

The chain is built from TRBV11-3 and TRBJ1-5; TRBD1 aligns across 9 bases. J was trimmed by 4 bases and V by 5 bases; bases with no gene match: 9. Germline V gene sequence: CDR1 SGHNT, CDR2 YENEEA. CDR3 length equals 16 residues. In DNA, the CDR3 is TGTGCCAGCAGCGGACGGACAGGGGAAAAGAATCAGCCCCAGCATTTT. Its protein product is CASSGRTGEKNQPQHF.

V and J are TRBV6-6 and TRBJ1-2; TRBD1 is a possible D gene (5 bases). Trimming took 6 bases from V and 1 from J, leaving 9 bases between them. Germline assignment: CDR1 MNHNY and CDR2 SVGAGI (reference sequence). CDR3 length: 13 residues. In DNA form, the CDR3 reads TGTGCCAGCAGCCCCGACAGTAACTATGGCTACACCTTC. Translation gives CASSPDSNYGYTF.

CDR3 in DNA: TGTGCCAGCAGCTTTGGGACTAGCGGGGGACAATGGGCCCAGTACTTC. Its translation is CASSFGTSGGQWAQYF. The V call is TRBV5-6, the J call TRBJ2-5; 14 bases fit TRBD2. The V and J ends lost 2 bases and 9 bases, in that order; junction bases with no gene match: 9. This CDR3 has 16 residues. CDR1 is SGHDT, CDR2 YYEEEE, per germline.

The V call is TRBV23-1, the J call TRBJ2-3; TRBD2 aligns across 9 bases. TRBV23-1 is an ORF for which the function is uncertain. The CDR3 runs 20 residues. V dropped 2 bases and J dropped 0; count of bases not matched to a gene: 15. The CDR3 spells CASSQRNRLAVSSSTDTQYF. CDR3 nucleotide sequence: TGCGCCAGCAGTCAAAGGAATCGACTAGCGGTGTCCTCTAGCACAGATACGCAGTATTTT.

The chain has TRBV5-1 and TRBJ1-1; D is perhaps TRBD1 (6 bases). Germline V gene lookup returns CDR1 SGHRS and CDR2 YFSETQ. The V end lost 4 bases, the J end lost 0 bases, and 19 bases lay between the germline ends. This CDR3 region has 17 residues. The CDR3 reads CASSVGQRWGMNTEAFF. The CDR3 nucleotides are TGCGCCAGCAGCGTCGGACAGCGGTGGGGGATGAACACTGAAGCTTTCTTT. Using reference TRBV5-1 and TRBJ1-1 for the parts outside the CDR3, the full variable domain is KAGVTQTPRYLIKTRGQQVTLSCSPISGHRSVSWYQQTPGQGLQFLFEYFSETQRNKGNFPGRFSGRQFSNSRSEMNVSTLELGDSALYLCASSVGQRWGMNTEAFFGQGTRLTVV.

The chain employs TRBV7-2 and TRBJ2-7, with TRBD1 matching 10 bases. J gave up 0 bases and V 3 bases, and 2 bases lay outside the gene matches. The CDR3 extends over 15 amino acids. Germline values: CDR1 SGHTA, CDR2 FQGNSA. Here the CDR3 reads CASSLGQGSSYEQYF. As DNA, the CDR3 is TGTGCCAGCAGCTTGGGACAGGGGAGCTCCTACGAGCAGTACTTC.

The chain links TRBV7-9 to TRBJ2-6, with D hard to call. The V end lost 3 bases, the J end lost 0 bases, and 18 bases lay between the germline ends. The CDR3 sequence is 19 residues long. Germline V gives CDR1 SEHNR, CDR2 FQNEAQ (reference sequence). The DNA of the CDR3 is TGTGCCAGCAGCTTGACGTCCCGGATCTACTACTCTGGGGCCAACGTCCTGACTTTC. Its translation: CASSLTSRIYYSGANVLTF.